This TCR beta chain was sequenced during a study of shared clonotypes between healthy human individuals. Study-wide points: Memory subsets generally showed smaller estimated richness than naive subsets did.

Germline V lookup: CDR1 SGHDT, CDR2 YYEEEE. The V end lost 4 bases, the J end lost 0 bases, and 20 bases lay between the germline ends. This CDR3 has 18 residues. Concerning this clone: No antigen is known for it.

Sequencing used immunoSEQ multiplex PCR; TCRdb keeps in-frame clones, though not all of them. Found here are about 2,500,000 clones, about 92% of them singletons; the top ten hold about 0.13%. The material sequenced was naive CD4+ T cells sorted from blood. Subset of the sample: CD45RA+ positively selected. This chain uses TRBV5-6 with TRBJ1-3; D may be TRBD1 (5 bases). This sequence was found in a man younger than 30 in good health. The CDR3 DNA sequence: TGTGCCAGCAGCGCCGCGGGGAGGGGCGCACCCTCTGGAAACACCATATATTTT. Translated, it gives CASSAAGRGAPSGNTIYF.